This T cell receptor beta chain was documented in a study of molecular identifiers for immune sequencing clone quantification. CDR1 DFQATT and CDR2 SNEGSKA come from the germline V gene (reference sequence). There are 13 residues in the CDR3. For this clonotype: The junction departs from germline at one end; a sequencing error may be responsible.

TCRdb ran MiXCR on the PCR reads and lists one entry per CDR3 protein. Among approximately 590,000 distinct CDR3 sequences listed, roughly 27% were seen once. What was sequenced was naive CD8+ T cells from blood, with Jurkat cell RNA spiked in. Subset reported: FACS-sorted CD8+CD4-CCR7+CD45RA+ naive T cells. The V and J genes are TRBV20-1 and TRBJ1-6; D gene ambiguous. The TCR comes from a human donor in good health. Some libraries in this study had Jurkat cell RNA spiked in. The CDR3 DNA sequence: TGCAGTGTTAGAGGTGGCGGAGGTTCACCCCTCCACTTT. The encoded protein is CSVRGGGGSPLHF.